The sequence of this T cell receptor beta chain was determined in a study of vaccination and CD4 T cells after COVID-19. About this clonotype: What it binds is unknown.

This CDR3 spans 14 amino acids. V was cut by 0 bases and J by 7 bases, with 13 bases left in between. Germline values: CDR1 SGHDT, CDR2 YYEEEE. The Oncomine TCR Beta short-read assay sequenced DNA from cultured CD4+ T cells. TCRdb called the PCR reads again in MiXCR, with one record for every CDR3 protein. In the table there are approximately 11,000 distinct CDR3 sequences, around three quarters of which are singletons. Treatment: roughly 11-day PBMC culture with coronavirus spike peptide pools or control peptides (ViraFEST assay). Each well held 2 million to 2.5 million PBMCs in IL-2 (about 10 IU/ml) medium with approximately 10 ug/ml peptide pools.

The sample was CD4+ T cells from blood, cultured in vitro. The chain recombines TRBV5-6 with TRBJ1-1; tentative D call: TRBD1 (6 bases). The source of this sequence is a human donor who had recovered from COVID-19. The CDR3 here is CASSLVPQGGEAFF. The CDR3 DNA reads TGTGCCAGCAGCTTGGTCCCACAGGGAGGTGAAGCTTTCTTT.